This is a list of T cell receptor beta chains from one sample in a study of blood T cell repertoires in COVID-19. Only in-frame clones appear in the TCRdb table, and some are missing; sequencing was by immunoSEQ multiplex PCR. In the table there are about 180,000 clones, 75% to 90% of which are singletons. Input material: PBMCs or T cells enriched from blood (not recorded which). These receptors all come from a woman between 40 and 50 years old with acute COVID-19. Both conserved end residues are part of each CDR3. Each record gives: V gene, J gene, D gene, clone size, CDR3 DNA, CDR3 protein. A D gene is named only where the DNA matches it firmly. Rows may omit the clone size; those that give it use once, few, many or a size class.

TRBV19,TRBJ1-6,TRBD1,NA,TGTGCCAGTAGTCCAGGGGGCAGTTCACCCCTCCACTTT,CASSPGGSSPLHF
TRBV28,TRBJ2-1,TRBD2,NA,TGTGCCAGCAGTTCTACGCTAGCGGGAGGCAATGAGCAGTTCTTC,CASSSTLAGGNEQFF
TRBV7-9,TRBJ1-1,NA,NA,TGTGCCAGCAGCTACTTGACCCCACAGGCGAACACTGAAGCTTTCTTT,CASSYLTPQANTEAFF
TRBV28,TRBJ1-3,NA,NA,TGTGCCACCGAAACAGGGACTGGAAACACCATATATTTT,CATETGTGNTIYF
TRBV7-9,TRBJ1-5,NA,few,TGTGCCAGCAGCCCGGGAGTGGATCAGCCCCAGCATTTT,CASSPGVDQPQHF
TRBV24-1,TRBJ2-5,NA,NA,TGTGCCACCAGTGATTTGGAGGCAGGGCAAGAGACCCAGTACTTC,CATSDLEAGQETQYF
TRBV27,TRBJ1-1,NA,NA,TGTGCCAGCAGTTTATCGTTGGCGAGCGGGGGTGAGTCTTTCTTT,CASSLSLASGGESFF
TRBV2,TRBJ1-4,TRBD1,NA,TGTGCCAGCAGAGGGACAGGGAGCGATGAAAAACTGTTTTTT,CASRGTGSDEKLFF
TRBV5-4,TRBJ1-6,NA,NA,TGTGCCAGCAGCCCTAACCTACATAATTCACCCCTCCACTTT,CASSPNLHNSPLHF
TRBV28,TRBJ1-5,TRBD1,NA,TGTGCCAGCAGTTCCGGACAGGGGTCTCAGCCCCAGCATTTT,CASSSGQGSQPQHF
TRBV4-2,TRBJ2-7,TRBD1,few,TGTGCCAGCAGTGAGGACAGGGGGCGTGAGCAGTACTTC,CASSEDRGREQYF
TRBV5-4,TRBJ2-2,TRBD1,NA,TGTGCCAGCAGCAAGGGACAGGGGGAGAACACCGGGGAGCTGTTTTTT,CASSKGQGENTGELFF
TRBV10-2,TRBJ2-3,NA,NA,TGCGCCACCTCACCAGAAACAGATACGCAGTATTTT,CATSPETDTQYF
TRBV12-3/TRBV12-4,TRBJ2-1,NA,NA,TGTGCCAGCACCAAACGGGACTACAATGAGCAGTTCTTC,CASTKRDYNEQFF
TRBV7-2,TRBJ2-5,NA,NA,TGTGCCAGCAGCTTATCGTTATGGGGAGAGGACCGAGAGACCCAGTACTTC,CASSLSLWGEDRETQYF
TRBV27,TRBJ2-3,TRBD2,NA,TGTGCCAGCAGTGTCGGACTAGCGGGAGGGAGCACAGATACGCAGTATTTT,CASSVGLAGGSTDTQYF
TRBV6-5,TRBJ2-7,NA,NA,TGTGCCAGCAGCCCACGGGGGAGCTCCTACGAGCAGTACTTC,CASSPRGSSYEQYF
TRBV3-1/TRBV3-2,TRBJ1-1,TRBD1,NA,TGTGCCAGCAGCCCCTACCGGACAGGGGGCACTGAAGCTTTCTTT,CASSPYRTGGTEAFF
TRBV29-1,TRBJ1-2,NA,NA,TGCAGCGTTGAAGAAGCCTCCTATGGCTACACCTTC,CSVEEASYGYTF
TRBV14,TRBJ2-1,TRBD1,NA,TGTGCCAGCAGATCCAATTCCAGGGGGCTGGTCAATGAGCAGTTCTTC,CASRSNSRGLVNEQFF
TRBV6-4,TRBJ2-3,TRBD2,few,TGTGCCAGCAGTGACTCGGCGGGAGGTGCCTCAGATACGCAGTATTTT,CASSDSAGGASDTQYF
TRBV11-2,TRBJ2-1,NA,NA,TGTGCCAGCGGCTCTTACAATGAGCAGTTCTTC,CASGSYNEQFF